The 28 T cell receptor beta chains given below trace back to one sample, sequenced in a study of a mutant IDH1 vaccine in newly diagnosed glioma. Time point meaning: week 11, during vaccination. Mutant IDH1 20-mer peptide, at 300 ug, made up each vaccine dose, with topical imiquimod. These receptors lack a known antigen. The method was immunoSEQ multiplex PCR; TCRdb's version includes in-frame clones alone and lacks a portion of them. The sample yields 57,000 or so clones, approximately 84% seen once. The sequences come from PBMCs, collected from a glioma patient whose treatment included an IDH1 peptide vaccine. The receptors were sampled from a young man with glioma.

This clone was counted only a few times. The chain is built from TRBV19 and TRBJ1-5, with D maybe TRBD1 (6 bases). This CDR3 has 14 residues. The germline V gene has CDR1 LNHDA and CDR2 SQIVND (reference sequence). Trimming left V 11 bases short and J 0 bases short, with 14 bases between. CDR3 sequence reads: CAAEDRPSNQPQHF. The CDR3 region has the DNA TGTGCCGCGGAGGACAGACCTAGCAATCAGCCCCAGCATTTT.

V usage is TRBV6-1 and J usage is TRBJ1-1; the match to TRBD1 covers 7 bases. The germline CDR1 and CDR2 sequences are MNHNS and SASEGT. This CDR3 has 13 amino acids. V was clipped by 8 bases and J by 0 bases; unmatched bases: 3. The CDR3, as DNA: TGTGCCAGCGACAGGGACATGAACACTGAAGCTTTCTTT. Translating gives CASDRDMNTEAFF.

In its sample, this clone was seen once. The rearrangement joins TRBV23-1 to TRBJ2-7; D possibly corresponds to TRBD2 (5 bases). TRBV23-1 is an open reading frame, and its role is uncertain. Trimming left V 7 bases short and J 6 bases short, with 22 bases between. The CDR3 is made up of 15 amino acids. In nucleotides, the CDR3 is TGCGCCAGCAAGCAGTTTCCTAGCAAGTATTGCGAGCAGTACTTC. This sequence encodes CASKQFPSKYCEQYF.

V usage is TRBV10-3 and J usage is TRBJ2-7; TRBD2 aligns across 8 bases. The CDR3 consists of 15 residues. Trimming removed 8 bases from V and 1 base from J; junction bases left unmatched: 10. Germline V gives CDR1 ENHRY, CDR2 SYGVKD. The CDR3 region has the DNA TGTGCCATCGGAGGGTTGCGGGGGGCATCCTACGAGCAGTACTTC. Translated: CAIGGLRGASYEQYF.

This clone was seen a single time. The chain employs TRBV29-1 and TRBJ1-2; 8 bases are a match to TRBD1. The length of the CDR3 is 16 residues. Germline values: CDR1 SQVTM, CDR2 ANQGSEA. Trimming removed 0 bases from V and 6 bases from J; junction bases left unmatched: 12. The CDR3 DNA follows: TGCAGCGTTGAAGATCTTAGGAGACAGGGGATTCATGGCTACACCTTC. Amino acid sequence: CSVEDLRRQGIHGYTF.

The chain has TRBV5-1 and TRBJ2-7, with TRBD1 identical over 8 bases. CDR3 length: 15 amino acids. CDR1 is SGHRS, CDR2 YFSETQ, per germline. J lost 3 bases, V lost 0 bases, and 5 bases had no gene match. CDR3 amino acids: CASSLGAGQDYEQYF. The CDR3 nucleotides are TGCGCCAGCAGCTTGGGGGCGGGACAGGACTACGAGCAGTACTTC.

The gene calls are TRBV9 and TRBJ1-3, with a weak D call TRBD1 (5 bases). This CDR3 comprises 15 residues. Trimming cost V 1 base and J 0 bases, with 8 bases left between them. Germline V gene sequence: CDR1 SGDLS, CDR2 YYNGEE. CDR3 coding DNA: TGTGCCAGCAGCGTACAGGGCAACTCTGGAAACACCATATATTTT. This translates into CASSVQGNSGNTIYF.

The chain has TRBV7-2 and TRBJ1-5; 7 positions match TRBD1. Per germline, CDR1 SGHTA and CDR2 FQGNSA. The CDR3 spans 15 residues. Germline trimming cut 5 bases from V and 5 bases from J; bases unmatched to any gene: 9. The CDR3 loop reads CASSEFTGAHQPQHF. The CDR3 DNA reads TGTGCCAGCAGCGAATTCACAGGGGCTCATCAGCCCCAGCATTTT.

The chain carries TRBV7-3 and TRBJ1-6; D is undetermined. V was pared by 0 bases and J by 8 bases, with 5 bases between. This CDR3 spans 13 amino acids. Germline CDR1 reads SGHTA; CDR2 reads FQGTGA. In DNA, the CDR3 is TGTGCCAGCAGCTTAACGAGCTATTCACCCCTCCACTTT. Translating gives CASSLTSYSPLHF.

The chain carries TRBV10-3 and TRBJ2-7, with no clear D. Germline V gene data show CDR1 as ENHRY and CDR2 as SYGVKD. V was shortened by 5 bases and J by 2 bases, with 4 bases between the two germline ends. The CDR3 covers 11 residues. The CDR3 DNA is TGTGCCATCAGTCAGACCTACGAGCAGTACTTC. This encodes CAISQTYEQYF.

This sequence joins TRBV5-4 and TRBJ1-2; 7 bases map to TRBD1. Losses at the gene ends were 3 bases for V and 6 bases for J; bases not matched to a gene: 5. This CDR3 comprises 13 residues. From germline, CDR1 is SGHNT and CDR2 YYREEE (reference sequence). The CDR3 region has the DNA TGTGCCAGCAGCTCGACAGGGATTGATGGCTACACCTTC. Encoded protein: CASSSTGIDGYTF.

This sequence joins TRBV4-1 and TRBJ2-3, with D tentatively TRBD1 (5 bases). The CDR3 extends over 12 amino acids. V lost 4 bases and J 10 bases, leaving 12 bases between the germline ends. Looked up from germline, CDR1 is MGHRA and CDR2 is YSYEKL. The CDR3 DNA reads as TGCGCCAGCAGCCGTGGGGCTACGGCGCAGTATTTT. Its translation: CASSRGATAQYF.

The J gene is TRBJ1-2, the V gene TRBV5-1; a possible D gene is TRBD1 (6 bases). The germline V gene has CDR1 SGHRS and CDR2 YFSETQ. Trimming pared 3 bases from V and 4 bases from J, leaving 10 bases between. The CDR3 consists of 13 residues. CDR3 amino acids: CASSWDKSYGYTF. The CDR3 DNA reads TGCGCCAGCAGCTGGGACAAGAGCTATGGCTACACCTTC.

The genes are TRBV5-8 and TRBJ2-5; D perhaps matches TRBD2 (5 bases). This CDR3 comprises 13 residues. Germline V gene lookup returns CDR1 SGHTS and CDR2 YDEGEE. With 2 bases removed from V and 5 bases from J, the gap between germline ends came to 10 bases. CDR3 nucleotides: TGTGCCAGCAGCTTCGGGGTGTGGGAGACCCAGTACTTC. Translated: CASSFGVWETQYF.

This chain joins TRBV19 and TRBJ1-6, with a tentative D call TRBD1 (5 bases). This CDR3 contains 14 residues. Germline values: CDR1 LNHDA, CDR2 SQIVND (reference sequence). The V end was cut by 5 bases, the J end by 0 bases, with 5 bases between. CDR3 sequence: CASSGASYNSPLHF. The CDR3 DNA sequence: TGTGCCAGTAGTGGGGCCTCCTATAATTCACCCCTCCACTTT.

Concerning this clone itself: Since a much larger clone is just one base distant, this may be a read error. This same CDR3 is encoded by further DNA sequences in the sample. The chain couples TRBV28 to TRBJ1-5, with 8 nucleotides matching TRBD1. This CDR3 region has 15 residues. Germline CDR1 is MDHEN and CDR2 is SYDVKM. Here the CDR3 DNA reads TGTGCCAGCAGGGACAGGGAAATAGGCAATCAACCCCAGCATTTT. Its protein is CASRDREIGNQPQHF.

This clone was counted a single time. This chain joins TRBV18 and TRBJ1-2; perhaps TRBD1 as D (6 bases). The CDR3 sequence is 16 residues long. Trimming pared 4 bases from V and 2 bases from J, leaving 17 bases between. Looked up from germline, CDR1 is KGHSH and CDR2 is LQKENI. CDR3 sequence (DNA): TGTGCCAGCTCACTCTCACAACCGGGACACAACTATGGCTACACCTTC. It codes for CASSLSQPGHNYGYTF.

This chain links TRBV6-5 with TRBJ2-4; D may be TRBD2 (6 bases). This CDR3 region has 14 residues. From germline, CDR1 is MNHEY and CDR2 SVGAGI. V lost 0 bases and J 9 bases, leaving 12 bases between the germline ends. The CDR3 here is CASSYSILAPIQYF. DNA of the CDR3: TGTGCCAGCAGTTACTCGATACTAGCCCCCATTCAGTACTTC.

This clone occurred once. The chain recombines TRBV5-1 with TRBJ2-5; possible D gene TRBD2, 5 bases. This CDR3 has 13 residues. V was pared by 0 bases and J by 7 bases, with 10 bases between. CDR1 and CDR2 from the germline V gene are SGHRS and YFSETQ. CDR3 protein: CASSLDLGGTQYF. CDR3 nucleotides: TGCGCCAGCAGCTTGGATCTAGGAGGGACCCAGTACTTC.

This clone occurred once. The rearrangement uses TRBV27 and TRBJ2-5; 9 positions agree with TRBD2. Germline CDR1 MNHEY, CDR2 SMNVEV (reference sequence). The CDR3 loop spans 15 amino acids. Trimming removed 3 bases from V and 4 bases from J; junction bases left unmatched: 6. In DNA, the CDR3 is TGTGCCAGCAGTTTGAGGCGGGGGGGCCTAGAGACCCAGTACTTC. Translated: CASSLRRGGLETQYF.

The rearrangement links TRBV2 to TRBJ1-5; the D gene is possibly TRBD1 (6 bases). The ends were cut back, 6 bases at V and 6 bases at J, with 12 bases in the middle. This CDR3 is 13 amino acids long. In germline, CDR1 is SNHLY, CDR2 FYNNEI. The CDR3 DNA follows: TGTGCCAGCAGGCCGTGGGGGGCTCAGCCCCAGCATTTT. Its protein product is CASRPWGAQPQHF.

Only one count was recorded for this clone. The chain is built from TRBV23-1 and TRBJ1-2; D remains unclear. TRBV23-1 carries the ORF label, with uncertain function. CDR3 size: 18 residues. Trimming pared 0 bases from V and 2 bases from J, leaving 19 bases between. The CDR3 coding sequence is TGCGCCAGCAGTCAATCGCAAGGTACTAACTTTCCGAACTATGGCTACACCTTC. Translation: CASSQSQGTNFPNYGYTF.

The J gene is TRBJ2-7, the V gene TRBV28; 9 bases map to TRBD1. The ends lost 7 bases at V and 4 bases at J; junction bases unmatched: 8. Germline assignment: CDR1 MDHEN and CDR2 SYDVKM. The CDR3 length is 14 residues. The CDR3 reads CASNPGTGSYEQYF. CDR3 coding DNA: TGTGCCAGCAATCCTGGGACAGGGTCTTACGAGCAGTACTTC.

This chain joins TRBV7-9 and TRBJ1-2, with D perhaps matching TRBD1 (6 bases). Trimming stripped 2 bases from V and 2 bases from J, with 12 bases between. CDR1 is SEHNR and CDR2 is FQNEAQ in the germline V gene (reference sequence). CDR3 length: 15 residues. CDR3 bases: TGTGCCAGCAGCTTATCCGGGGGCCTCAACTATGGCTACACCTTC. Protein sequence: CASSLSGGLNYGYTF.

This chain uses TRBV5-4 with TRBJ1-4; no clear D. This CDR3 is 14 amino acids long. Trimming took off 1 base at V and 4 bases at J, with 8 bases between the two ends. Germline CDR1 is SGHNT and CDR2 is YYREEE (reference sequence). The CDR3 region is CASSLLMNNEKLFF. CDR3 nucleotides: TGTGCCAGCAGCTTGTTGATGAATAATGAAAAACTGTTTTTT.

The chain combines TRBV28 with TRBJ2-7, with 8 bases identical to TRBD1. The CDR3 is made up of 15 amino acids. J gave up 5 bases and V 6 bases, and 12 bases lay outside the gene matches. Germline CDR1 is MDHEN and CDR2 is SYDVKM. The CDR3 nucleotides read TGTGCCAGCAGCTTACCAGGGGGCGTCGGACACGAGCAGTACTTC. This gives the protein CASSLPGGVGHEQYF.

The V and J genes are TRBV29-1 and TRBJ2-1; 11 bases are shared with TRBD2. The CDR3 is 14 amino acids. Germline V gene lookup returns CDR1 SQVTM and CDR2 ANQGSEA. V was pared by 3 bases and J by 4 bases, with 2 bases of the junction left unmatched. The CDR3 nucleotides are TGCAGCGTTGAGGTAGCGGGGGGGTACAATGAGCAGTTCTTC. Protein sequence: CSVEVAGGYNEQFF.

The J gene is TRBJ2-7, the V gene TRBV30; tentative D call: TRBD2 (7 bases). This CDR3 is 12 amino acids long. V was cut by 4 bases and J by 6 bases, with 13 bases left in between. CDR1 GTSNPN and CDR2 SVGIG come from the germline V gene (reference sequence). The CDR3 region is CAWMKGGSEQYF. CDR3 sequence (DNA): TGTGCCTGGATGAAGGGGGGGAGCGAGCAGTACTTC.